This entry lists 4 T cell receptor beta chains sequenced from one sample in a study of CD8 T cells in ankylosing spondylitis. Overall study results and limits: Typical of ankylosing spondylitis blood, it appeared, was a TCR beta motif of eight highly homologous variants.

Their target antigens are unknown. TCRdb redid the calling of the 5' RACE reads with MiXCR, one entry per CDR3 protein. The sample carries about 440,000 distinct CDR3 sequences, about 15% recorded once. Specimen: blood, either unsorted or a sorted T cell fraction (not recorded which). Receptors originate from a male donor with ankylosing spondylitis.

This clonotype was seen only a few times. In DNA form, the CDR3 reads TGTGCCACCAGCAGAGATCGGAGACCGACACGCACAGATACGCAGTATTTT. Its translation: CATSRDRRPTRTDTQYF. This rearrangement joins TRBV15 to TRBJ2-3; D unresolved. V dropped 0 bases and J dropped 1 base, with 14 bases sitting between them. This CDR3 has 17 residues. Per the germline V gene, CDR1 is LNHNV and CDR2 is YYDKDF (reference sequence).

Here the CDR3 DNA reads TGTGCCAGCACCGAGGGGGGGACAGGGTCATTTGAGCAGTTCTTC. It codes for CASTEGGTGSFEQFF. The rearrangement uses TRBV6-1 and TRBJ2-1; 9 positions match TRBD1. The CDR3 is made up of 15 amino acids. Germline assignment: CDR1 MNHNS and CDR2 SASEGT. V was pared by 7 bases and J by 9 bases, with 13 bases of the junction left unmatched.

The rearrangement uses TRBV2 and TRBJ2-1; tentatively, D is TRBD2 (6 bases). This CDR3 comprises 17 residues. V lost 4 bases and J lost 4, with 20 bases in between. Germline CDR1 and CDR2: SNHLY and FYNNEI. Here the CDR3 DNA reads TGTGCCAGCAGTGTGAGCGGGCCCCTGGGGTCTTACAATGAGCAGTTCTTC. As protein: CASSVSGPLGSYNEQFF.

This clonotype has more than one count but fewer than ten. The CDR3 DNA reads TGTGCCAGCAGTTACTCGGGGGGGGCCTTCGGCACCGGGGAGCTGTTTTTT. This sequence encodes CASSYSGGAFGTGELFF. The genes are TRBV6-2 or TRBV6-3 and TRBJ2-2; D is possibly TRBD2 (7 bases). Deletions cut 0 bases from V and 4 bases from J, with 15 bases between. Germline CDR1 MNHEY, CDR2 SVGEGT. This CDR3 spans 17 amino acids.